The clone carrying this T cell receptor (beta chain) was counted ten times or more. This CDR3 has 17 amino acids. V lost 1 base, J lost 2 bases, and 15 bases lay in between. The germline gives CDR1 MNHNS, CDR2 SASEGT. The data originate from a study of T cells in Graves' hyperthyroidism and ophthalmopathy. The TCR beta CDR3 regions underwent amplification using RNA transcripts as the source. The study used the HTBI primer set for a first-round RT-PCR of the TCR CDR3. In TCRdb, the multiplex PCR reads were re-called with MiXCR into one record per CDR3 protein. This sample carries hundreds of thousands of distinct CDR3 sequences, around 26% of them seen once, and the ten largest clones take around 40%. Used for diagnoses were clinical symptoms, serum thyroxine and TRAb, thyroid ultrasound and orbital computed tomography.

The TCR comes from a woman aged 40 to 49 with Graves' ophthalmopathy. V is TRBV6-1 and J is TRBJ1-5; tentatively, D is TRBD1 (6 bases). Input material: blood. The CDR3 bases are TGTGCCAGCAGTGAAGGTGGGGGGCCGGTTGGCAATCAGCCCCAGCATTTT. This encodes CASSEGGGPVGNQPQHF.